The 14 T cell receptor beta chains in this list originate from one sample, sequenced in a study of shared clonotypes between healthy human individuals. The data were produced by immunoSEQ multiplex PCR, yet TCRdb's version contains in-frame clones alone and is incomplete. The table lists about 2.3 million clones, over 85% of them singletons, with 0.35% to 0.45% in the top ten. Input material: naive CD4+ T cells from PBMCs. Subset noted: CD45RA+ positively selected. The receptor set was obtained from a young man in good health. Some clones in this sample may be carry-over from other donors' samples.

V and J are TRBV4-3 and TRBJ2-7, with 9 bases lining up with TRBD2. CDR1 is LGHNA and CDR2 is YSLEER in the germline V gene. J gave up 6 bases and V 1 base, and 13 bases lay outside the gene matches. The CDR3 sequence is 17 residues long. CDR3 region: CASSQGPTSGRPGEQYF. In DNA form, the CDR3 reads TGCGCCAGCAGCCAAGGCCCGACTAGCGGACGCCCTGGCGAGCAGTACTTC.

The chain links TRBV11-2 to TRBJ2-6; no clear D. The V gene lost 4 bases and the J gene lost 0 bases, with 7 bases spanning the gap. The CDR3 runs 15 residues. The V gene's germline CDR1 is SGHAT and CDR2 FQNNGV. CDR3 coding DNA: TGTGCCAGCAGCTCCTTCGCCTCTGGGGCCAACGTCCTGACTTTC. Residues: CASSSFASGANVLTF.

The rearrangement links TRBV11-1 to TRBJ1-3; a weak D match, TRBD1 (5 bases). V shed 5 bases and J shed 2 bases, with 16 bases lying between them. Germline CDR1 is SGHAT and CDR2 is FQDESV (reference sequence). CDR3 length equals 16 residues. CDR3 protein: CASSQLTLGPGNTIYF. Written as DNA, the CDR3 is TGTGCCAGCAGCCAACTTACATTGGGACCTGGAAACACCATATATTTT.

For this clone: The sample has other DNA sequences that encode this CDR3 too. The rearrangement uses TRBV6-5 and TRBJ1-1; D remains unclear. In germline, CDR1 is MNHEY, CDR2 SVGAGI. The CDR3 sequence is 13 residues long. Trimming stripped 2 bases from V and 5 bases from J, with 9 bases between. Written as DNA, the CDR3 is TGTGCCAGCAGTTACCCGGGAACAACTGAAGCTTTCTTT. It is translated as CASSYPGTTEAFF.

Remarks on this clone: Other DNA sequences in the sample encode the same CDR3. The genes are TRBV7-3 and TRBJ2-7, with TRBD2 matching over 10 bases. This CDR3 region has 15 residues. The germline gives CDR1 SGHTA, CDR2 FQGTGA. J lost 1 base, V lost 1 base, and 1 base had no gene match. This chain's CDR3 is CASSLIAGGSYEQYF. The CDR3, as DNA: TGTGCCAGCAGCTTAATAGCGGGAGGTTCCTACGAGCAGTACTTC.

The rearrangement joins TRBV30 to TRBJ1-1; D not certain. Germline CDR1 GTSNPN, CDR2 SVGIG (reference sequence). The ends were cut back, 4 bases at V and 1 base at J, with 13 bases in the middle. The CDR3 has 14 amino acids. CDR3 region: CAWMSGMGNTEAFF. The CDR3 nucleotides read TGTGCCTGGATGAGCGGAATGGGGAACACTGAAGCTTTCTTT.

The genes are TRBV28 and TRBJ1-3; D remains ambiguous. The CDR3 loop spans 15 amino acids. V lost 6 bases and J 0 bases, leaving 12 bases between the germline ends. The germline gives CDR1 MDHEN, CDR2 SYDVKM. The CDR3 DNA follows: TGTGCCAGCAGCCCAGCCGATGCCTCTGGAAACACCATATATTTT. It yields the protein CASSPADASGNTIYF.

The rearrangement links TRBV5-5 to TRBJ1-4; no clear D gene. The V gene's germline CDR1 is SGHKS and CDR2 YYEKEE (reference sequence). V dropped 2 bases and J dropped 2 bases, with 10 bases sitting between them. CDR3 length equals 15 residues. The CDR3 is CASSFPSTTNEKLFF. The CDR3 DNA sequence: TGTGCCAGCAGCTTTCCCAGCACCACTAATGAAAAACTGTTTTTT.

J is TRBJ2-3 and V is TRBV15; the D gene is possibly TRBD1 (6 bases). The germline V gene has CDR1 LNHNV and CDR2 YYDKDF (reference sequence). This CDR3 comprises 17 residues. The V and J ends lost 3 bases and 0 bases respectively, with 16 bases between them. This chain's CDR3 is CATSSPNRANSTDTQYF. Written as DNA, the CDR3 is TGTGCCACCAGCAGTCCGAACAGGGCAAACAGCACAGATACGCAGTATTTT.

This clone was counted a single time. The chain uses TRBV7-9 and TRBJ1-2; D is undetermined. This CDR3 is built from 14 residues. CDR1 SEHNR and CDR2 FQNEAQ come from the germline V gene (reference sequence). V was shortened by 5 bases and J by 4 bases, with 14 bases between the two germline ends. The chain's CDR3 is CASSPQPQSYGYTF. DNA of the CDR3: TGTGCCAGCAGCCCACAACCGCAATCCTATGGCTACACCTTC.

The genes are TRBV7-3 and TRBJ2-3; TRBD2 agrees at 7 bases. Per germline, CDR1 SGHTA and CDR2 FQGTGA. The J segment lost 3 bases and the V segment lost 4 bases, leaving 7 bases of the junction unmatched. The CDR3 is 15 amino acids. CDR3 loop: CASSSLALETDTQYF. In DNA, the CDR3 is TGTGCCAGCAGCTCACTAGCGTTAGAGACAGATACGCAGTATTTT.

The chain uses TRBV4-1 and TRBJ1-2; no clear D. CDR3 length: 17 amino acids. Per the germline V gene, CDR1 is MGHRA and CDR2 is YSYEKL. V was shortened by 0 bases and J by 5 bases, with 19 bases between the two germline ends. CDR3 in amino acids: CASSQDFNGPTPYGYTF. In DNA form, the CDR3 reads TGCGCCAGCAGCCAAGACTTTAATGGACCCACTCCGTATGGCTACACCTTC.

This chain joins TRBV4-3 and TRBJ2-2, with a possible D match to TRBD1 (5 bases). Germline V gene lookup returns CDR1 LGHNA and CDR2 YSLEER. This CDR3 is built from 17 residues. With 4 bases removed from V and 2 bases from J, the gap between germline ends came to 17 bases. Written as DNA, the CDR3 is TGCGCCAGCAGCCTTAAAGGGGCCCAGCTAAACACCGGGGAGCTGTTTTTT. Translated: CASSLKGAQLNTGELFF.

V is TRBV5-6 and J is TRBJ2-7, with D perhaps assigned TRBD1 or TRBD2 (5 bases each). Germline values: CDR1 SGHDT, CDR2 YYEEEE. The CDR3 length is 14 residues. V lost 2 bases to trimming and J lost 4 bases, with 13 bases between them. The chain's CDR3 is CASSFWGILYEQYF. DNA of the CDR3: TGTGCCAGCAGCTTCTGGGGGATCCTTTACGAGCAGTACTTC. Combining the CDR3 with reference TRBV5-6 and TRBJ2-7 gives the whole variable domain DAGVTQSPTHLIKTRGQQVTLRCSPKSGHDTVSWYQQALGQGPQFIFQYYEEEERQRGNFPDRFSGHQFPNYSSELNVNALLLGDSALYLCASSFWGILYEQYFGPGTRLTVT.